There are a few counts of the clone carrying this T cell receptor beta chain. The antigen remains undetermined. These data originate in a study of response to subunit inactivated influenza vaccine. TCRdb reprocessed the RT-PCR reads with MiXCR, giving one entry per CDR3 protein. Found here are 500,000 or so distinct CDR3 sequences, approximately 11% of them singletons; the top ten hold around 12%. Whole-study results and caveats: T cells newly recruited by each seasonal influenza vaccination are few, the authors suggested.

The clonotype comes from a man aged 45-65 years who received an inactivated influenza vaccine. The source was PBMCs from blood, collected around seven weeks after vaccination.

This chain's CDR3 is CASSLGTTQYF. The CDR3, as DNA: TGCGCCAGCAGCCTGGGGACAACCCAGTACTTC. The chain employs TRBV5-1 and TRBJ2-5; a possible D gene is TRBD1 (6 bases). The V gene lost 4 bases and the J gene lost 8 bases, with 9 bases spanning the gap. Germline V lookup: CDR1 SGHRS, CDR2 YFSETQ. The CDR3 has 11 amino acids.